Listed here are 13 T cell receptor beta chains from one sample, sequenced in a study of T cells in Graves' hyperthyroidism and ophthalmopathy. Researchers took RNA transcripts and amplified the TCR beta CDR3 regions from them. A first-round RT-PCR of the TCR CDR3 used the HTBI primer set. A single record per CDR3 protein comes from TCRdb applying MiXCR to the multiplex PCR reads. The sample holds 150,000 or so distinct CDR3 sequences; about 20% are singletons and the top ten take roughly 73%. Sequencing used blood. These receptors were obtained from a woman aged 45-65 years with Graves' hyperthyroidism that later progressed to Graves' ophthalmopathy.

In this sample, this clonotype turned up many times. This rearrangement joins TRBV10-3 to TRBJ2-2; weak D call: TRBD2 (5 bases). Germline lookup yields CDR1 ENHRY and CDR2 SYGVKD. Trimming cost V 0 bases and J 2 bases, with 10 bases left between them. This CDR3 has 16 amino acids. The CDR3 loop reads CAISESGGRNTGELFF. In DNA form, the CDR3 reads TGTGCCATCAGTGAGTCAGGAGGTCGAAACACCGGGGAGCTGTTTTTT.

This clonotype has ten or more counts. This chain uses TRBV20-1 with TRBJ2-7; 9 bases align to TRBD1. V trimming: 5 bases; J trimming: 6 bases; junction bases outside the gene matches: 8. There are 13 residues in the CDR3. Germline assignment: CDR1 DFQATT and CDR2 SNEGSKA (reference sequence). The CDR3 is CSAGTGRIREQYF. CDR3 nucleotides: TGCAGTGCTGGGACAGGGAGGATTCGCGAGCAGTACTTC.

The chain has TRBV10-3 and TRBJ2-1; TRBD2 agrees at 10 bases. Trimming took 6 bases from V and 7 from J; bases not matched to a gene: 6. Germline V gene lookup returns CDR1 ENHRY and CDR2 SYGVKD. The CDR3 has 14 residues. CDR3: CAIRGAGGQNEQFF. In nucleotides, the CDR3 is TGTGCCATCAGGGGAGCGGGAGGGCAAAATGAGCAGTTCTTC.

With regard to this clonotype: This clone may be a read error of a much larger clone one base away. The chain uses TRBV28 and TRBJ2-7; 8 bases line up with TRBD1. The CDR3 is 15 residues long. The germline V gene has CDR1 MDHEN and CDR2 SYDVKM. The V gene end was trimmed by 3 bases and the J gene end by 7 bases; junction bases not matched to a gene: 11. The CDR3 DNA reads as TGTGCCAGCAGTTTGGTGACAGGGGTATACAATGAGCAGTACTTC. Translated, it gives CASSLVTGVYNEQYF.

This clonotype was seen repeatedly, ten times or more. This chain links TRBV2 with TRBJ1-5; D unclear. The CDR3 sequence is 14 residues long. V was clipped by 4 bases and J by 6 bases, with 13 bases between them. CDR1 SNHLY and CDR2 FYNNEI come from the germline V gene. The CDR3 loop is CASSAGGLRQPQHF. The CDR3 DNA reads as TGTGCCAGCAGTGCCGGAGGGTTGCGTCAGCCCCAGCATTTT.

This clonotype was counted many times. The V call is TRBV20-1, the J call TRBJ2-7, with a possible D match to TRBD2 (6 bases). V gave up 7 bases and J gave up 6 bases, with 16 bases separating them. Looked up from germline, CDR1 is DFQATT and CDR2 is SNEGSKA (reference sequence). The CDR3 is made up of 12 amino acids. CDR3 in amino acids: CSVLGGVGEQYF. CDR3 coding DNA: TGCAGTGTGCTGGGGGGAGTGGGCGAGCAGTACTTC.

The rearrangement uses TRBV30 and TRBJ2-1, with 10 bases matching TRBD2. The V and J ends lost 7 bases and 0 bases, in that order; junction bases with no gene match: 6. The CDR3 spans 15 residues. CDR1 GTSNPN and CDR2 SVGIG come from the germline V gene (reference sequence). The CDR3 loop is CASRSGRSSYNEQFF. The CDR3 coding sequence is TGTGCCTCACGTAGCGGGAGGTCCTCCTACAATGAGCAGTTCTTC.

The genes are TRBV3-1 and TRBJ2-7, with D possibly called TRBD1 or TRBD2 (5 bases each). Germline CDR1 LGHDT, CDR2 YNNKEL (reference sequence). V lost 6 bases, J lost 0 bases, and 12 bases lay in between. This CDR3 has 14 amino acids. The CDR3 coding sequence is TGTGCCAGCAGGGTGTCTGGGGGCTCCTACGAGCAGTACTTC. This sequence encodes CASRVSGGSYEQYF.

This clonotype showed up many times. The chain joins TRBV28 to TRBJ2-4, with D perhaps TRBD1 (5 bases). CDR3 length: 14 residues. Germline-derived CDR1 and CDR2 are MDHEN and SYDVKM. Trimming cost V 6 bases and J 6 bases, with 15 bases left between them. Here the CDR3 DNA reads TGTGCCAGCAGGGGATCAGGGTCCAGAAACATTCAGTACTTC. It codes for CASRGSGSRNIQYF.

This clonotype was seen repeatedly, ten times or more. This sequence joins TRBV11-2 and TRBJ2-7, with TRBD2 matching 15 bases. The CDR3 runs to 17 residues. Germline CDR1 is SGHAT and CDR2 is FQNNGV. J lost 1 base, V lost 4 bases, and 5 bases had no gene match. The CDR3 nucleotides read TGTGCCAGCAGCTCCGGACTAGCGGGAGGGCGGTCCTACGAGCAGTACTTC. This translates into CASSSGLAGGRSYEQYF.

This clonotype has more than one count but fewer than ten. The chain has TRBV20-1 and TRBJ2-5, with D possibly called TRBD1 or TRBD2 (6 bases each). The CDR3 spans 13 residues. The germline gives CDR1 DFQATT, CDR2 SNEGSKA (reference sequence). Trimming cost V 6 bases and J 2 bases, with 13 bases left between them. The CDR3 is CSASRGLQETQYF. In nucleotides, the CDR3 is TGCAGTGCCAGCCGGGGGCTACAAGAGACCCAGTACTTC.

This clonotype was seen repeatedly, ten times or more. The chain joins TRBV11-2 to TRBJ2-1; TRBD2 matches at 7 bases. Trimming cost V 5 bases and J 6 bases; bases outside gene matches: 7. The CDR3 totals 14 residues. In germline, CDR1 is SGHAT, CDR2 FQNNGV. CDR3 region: CASSRGPGGNEQFF. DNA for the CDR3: TGTGCCAGCAGCCGTGGACCGGGGGGCAATGAGCAGTTCTTC.

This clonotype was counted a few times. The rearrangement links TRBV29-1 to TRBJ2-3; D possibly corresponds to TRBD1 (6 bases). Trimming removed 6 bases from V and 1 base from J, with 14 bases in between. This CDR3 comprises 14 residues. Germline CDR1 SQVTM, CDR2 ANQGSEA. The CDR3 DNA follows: TGCAGCGTGACAACAGGGTCCCGCACAGATACGCAGTATTTT. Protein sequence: CSVTTGSRTDTQYF.